The 25 T cell receptor beta chains below were found in one sample sequenced in a study of shared clonotypes between healthy human individuals. Sequencing used immunoSEQ multiplex PCR; TCRdb keeps in-frame clones, though not all of them. The data show 650,000 to 800,000 clones, about 91% seen once. CD45RO-negative, CCR7-selected cells formed the naive CD8 fraction, which excluded terminally differentiated effector memory CD45RA+ cells. The sequencing sample was made of naive CD8+ T cells sorted from blood. The receptors derive from a man under 40 in good health.

The chain combines TRBV27 with TRBJ1-1; D not resolved. Deletions cut 11 bases from V and 4 bases from J, with 17 bases between. The CDR3 is made up of 13 amino acids. Germline assignment: CDR1 MNHEY and CDR2 SMNVEV (reference sequence). CDR3 residues: CAAPGQVSTEAFF. CDR3 DNA sequence: TGTGCCGCCCCCGGGCAAGTTAGCACTGAAGCTTTCTTT.

This clone was recorded once. This chain connects TRBV27 to TRBJ2-6; D uncertain. The CDR3 consists of 14 residues. Germline CDR1 MNHEY, CDR2 SMNVEV (reference sequence). V gave up 8 bases and J gave up 0 bases, with 8 bases separating them. The CDR3 here is CASRWISGANVLTF. The DNA for the CDR3 is TGTGCCAGCCGGTGGATCTCTGGGGCCAACGTCCTGACTTTC.

V gene TRBV29-1 combines with J gene TRBJ2-5; no definite D call. Trimming pared 2 bases from V and 3 bases from J, leaving 28 bases between. Germline-derived CDR1 and CDR2 are SQVTM and ANQGSEA. There are 19 residues in the CDR3. The CDR3 bases are TGCAGCGTTGAACGCAGACTCTCCCCCCCGGGCGCGACGGAAGAGACCCAGTACTTC. Amino acid sequence: CSVERRLSPPGATEETQYF.

The chain employs TRBV6-5 and TRBJ2-1; D unresolved. The CDR3 is made up of 13 amino acids. The V and J ends lost 7 bases and 3 bases respectively, with 10 bases between them. The germline V gene has CDR1 MNHEY and CDR2 SVGAGI. CDR3 DNA sequence: TGTGCCAGCACCCCGGGTGTCTACAATGAGCAGTTCTTC. Its translation: CASTPGVYNEQFF.

Only a few counts were recorded for this clone. Other DNA variants within this sample encode the same CDR3. V gene TRBV11-2 combines with J gene TRBJ2-3; D remains unclear. The CDR3 extends over 11 amino acids. The V gene lost 1 base and the J gene lost 6 bases, with 2 bases spanning the gap. Germline CDR1 SGHAT, CDR2 FQNNGV. The CDR3 reads CASSLGDTQYF. The CDR3 DNA follows: TGTGCCAGCAGCTTAGGGGATACGCAGTATTTT. Complete variable domain (other parts from reference TRBV11-2 and TRBJ2-3): EAGVAQSPRYKIIEKRQSVAFWCNPISGHATLYWYQQILGQGPKLLIQFQNNGVVDDSQLPKDRFSAERLKGVDSTLKIQPAKLEDSAVYLCASSLGDTQYFGPGTRLTVL.

V usage is TRBV9 and J usage is TRBJ2-1; 9 positions match TRBD1. Unmatched junction bases numbered 2, after V lost 3 bases and J lost 4 bases. This CDR3 is built from 14 residues. Germline V gives CDR1 SGDLS, CDR2 YYNGEE. Written as DNA, the CDR3 is TGTGCCAGCAGCGAGGGACAGGGATACAATGAGCAGTTCTTC. Protein: CASSEGQGYNEQFF.

Remarks on this clone: Additional DNA sequences in this sample encode the identical CDR3. The gene calls are TRBV15 and TRBJ2-1; D remains unclear. The CDR3 runs to 14 residues. Germline loops: CDR1 LNHNV, CDR2 YYDKDF (reference sequence). The V end lost 3 bases, the J end lost 0 bases, and 6 bases lay between the germline ends. Here the CDR3 reads CATSSGSSYNEQFF. As DNA, the CDR3 is TGTGCCACCAGCAGCGGAAGCTCCTACAATGAGCAGTTCTTC. Complete variable domain (other parts from reference TRBV15 and TRBJ2-1): DAMVIQNPRYQVTQFGKPVTLSCSQTLNHNVMYWYQQKSSQAPKLLFHYYDKDFNNEADTPDNFQSRRPNTSFCFLDIRSPGLGDTAMYLCATSSGSSYNEQFFGPGTRLTVL.

This clone was picked up a small number of times. The chain employs TRBV27 and TRBJ1-5; no reliable D call. Trimming shortened V by 4 bases and J by 0 bases, and 4 bases separated the two germline ends. The CDR3 extends over 13 amino acids. Germline V gene lookup returns CDR1 MNHEY and CDR2 SMNVEV (reference sequence). The DNA for the CDR3 is TGTGCCAGCAGTTCATATAGCAATCAGCCCCAGCATTTT. It specifies CASSSYSNQPQHF.

CDR3 coding DNA: TGTGCCAGCAGCTTGACAGGGGGCTTGAACACTGAAGCTTTCTTT. This sequence encodes CASSLTGGLNTEAFF. The chain couples TRBV7-3 to TRBJ1-1, with TRBD1 matching 10 bases. The V gene end was trimmed by 3 bases and the J gene end by 0 bases; junction bases not matched to a gene: 1. Germline CDR1 SGHTA, CDR2 FQGTGA. This CDR3 region has 15 residues.

This chain uses TRBV7-9 with TRBJ2-5, with D unclear. Trimming removed 6 bases at V and 3 bases at J, with 8 bases between. CDR3 length: 12 amino acids. Germline CDR1 and CDR2: SEHNR and FQNEAQ (reference sequence). The CDR3 loop is CASRAAKETQYF. The CDR3 coding sequence is TGTGCCAGCAGAGCAGCCAAAGAGACCCAGTACTTC.

The chain uses TRBV15 and TRBJ1-1, with D perhaps matching TRBD1 (6 bases). The CDR3 contains 16 residues. Trimming pared 0 bases from V and 4 bases from J, leaving 15 bases between. Germline V gives CDR1 LNHNV, CDR2 YYDKDF (reference sequence). This CDR3 is CATSRDLGTGFTEAFF. The CDR3 nucleotides read TGTGCCACCAGCAGAGATCTGGGCACAGGGTTCACTGAAGCTTTCTTT.

This clone was recorded only once. The DNA for the CDR3 is TGTGCCAGCACCCCCCGCCAGGGCTATGGCTACACCTTC. Translation: CASTPRQGYGYTF. The chain joins TRBV11-2 to TRBJ1-2; D is possibly TRBD1 (5 bases). CDR3 length: 13 residues. The ends were cut back, 7 bases at V and 4 bases at J, with 13 bases in the middle. Germline CDR1 is SGHAT and CDR2 is FQNNGV.

The CDR3 bases are TGCGCCAGCAGCTTGGCGGACCAGCTTGTGAACACTGAAGCTTTCTTT. Amino acid sequence: CASSLADQLVNTEAFF. J is TRBJ1-1 and V is TRBV5-1; D is undetermined. V lost 0 bases to trimming and J lost 0 bases, with 12 bases between them. CDR1 and CDR2 (germline): SGHRS, YFSETQ. The CDR3 consists of 16 residues.

This clone was seen more than once but under ten times. The chain employs TRBV2 and TRBJ2-2, with D unresolved. Per germline, CDR1 SNHLY and CDR2 FYNNEI. V was shortened by 7 bases and J by 6 bases, with 9 bases between the two germline ends. This CDR3 is 12 amino acids long. The CDR3 DNA is TGTGCCAGCATGGACCGTCCCGGGGAGCTGTTTTTT. Translated: CASMDRPGELFF.

This clone has a count of ten or more. The J gene is TRBJ1-1, the V gene TRBV2; D is undetermined. The germline V gene has CDR1 SNHLY and CDR2 FYNNEI. The germline V and J ends were trimmed by 5 bases and 2 bases, with 18 bases remaining between them. The CDR3 has 16 residues. The CDR3 nucleotides are TGTGCCAGCAGTCCCCTCCAAAGGACCCTTAACACTGAAGCTTTCTTT. Protein product: CASSPLQRTLNTEAFF.

This sequence joins TRBV5-1 and TRBJ2-1; 8 nucleotides match TRBD1. J lost 5 bases, V lost 0 bases, and 7 bases had no gene match. Germline lookup yields CDR1 SGHRS and CDR2 YFSETQ. This CDR3 is 16 amino acids long. CDR3 protein: CASSLDFRTGNNEQFF. The CDR3 DNA reads as TGCGCCAGCAGCTTGGATTTCCGGACAGGGAACAATGAGCAGTTCTTC. Full variable domain (missing parts from reference TRBV5-1 and TRBJ2-1): KAGVTQTPRYLIKTRGQQVTLSCSPISGHRSVSWYQQTPGQGLQFLFEYFSETQRNKGNFPGRFSGRQFSNSRSEMNVSTLELGDSALYLCASSLDFRTGNNEQFFGPGTRLTVL.

As to this clone: Sequence at one end of the junction differs from germline and may be a read error. The V and J genes are TRBV15 and TRBJ2-1; the D is unclear. Germline CDR1 LNHNV, CDR2 YYDKDF (reference sequence). CDR3 length equals 12 residues. The CDR3, as DNA: TGTGCCACCAGCAGTTTCAACAATGAGCAGCTCTTC. Translating gives CATSSFNNEQLF.

This rearrangement joins TRBV7-2 to TRBJ2-7; TRBD2 is a possible D gene (6 bases). With 3 bases removed from V and 2 bases from J, the gap between germline ends came to 20 bases. Germline V gives CDR1 SGHTA, CDR2 FQGNSA. This CDR3 comprises 17 residues. CDR3 residues: CASSFRAGSYRPYEQYF. The DNA of the CDR3 is TGTGCCAGCAGCTTTAGGGCGGGATCGTACCGTCCCTACGAGCAGTACTTC.

This clone was observed a single time. The rearrangement links TRBV5-1 to TRBJ2-3, with D uncertain. V was pared by 0 bases and J by 4 bases, with 9 bases between. The germline CDR1 and CDR2 sequences are SGHRS and YFSETQ. The CDR3 totals 14 residues. The DNA for the CDR3 is TGCGCCAGCAGCTTGGATTGGGCTCCAGATACGCAGTATTTT. It codes for CASSLDWAPDTQYF.

The chain couples TRBV7-9 to TRBJ2-1; 9 nucleotides match TRBD1. This CDR3 is built from 15 residues. Germline V gene sequence: CDR1 SEHNR, CDR2 FQNEAQ (reference sequence). The trim removed 5 bases at V and 5 bases at J, leaving 7 bases unmatched. This chain's CDR3 is CASSRTGDRNNEQFF. DNA of the CDR3: TGTGCCAGCAGCCGGACAGGGGATAGGAACAATGAGCAGTTCTTC.

The DNA for the CDR3 is TGTGCCAGCAGCTTACCTACAGGGGGTTTTGGGAACACCATATATTTT. It specifies CASSLPTGGFGNTIYF. The chain links TRBV7-8 to TRBJ1-3, with TRBD1 matching over 8 bases. Germline V gene lookup returns CDR1 SGHVS and CDR2 FQNEAQ. V lost 2 bases, J lost 7 bases, and 10 bases stayed unmatched. The CDR3 is 16 residues long.

V usage is TRBV13 and J usage is TRBJ2-3; weak D call: TRBD2 (6 bases). There are 15 residues in the CDR3. Germline-derived CDR1 and CDR2 are PRHDT and FYEKMQ (reference sequence). Trimming removed 4 bases at V and 2 bases at J, with 13 bases between. The CDR3 DNA reads TGTGCCAGCAGCTCCACTAGCACTTACACAGATACGCAGTATTTT. Amino acid sequence: CASSSTSTYTDTQYF.

The chain carries TRBV9 and TRBJ2-1; 8 nucleotides align to TRBD2. The germline V gene encodes CDR1 SGDLS and CDR2 YYNGEE. With V trimmed by 3 bases and J by 8 bases, 10 bases remained unmatched. The CDR3 contains 15 residues. CDR3 protein: CASSGTAGEIHEQFF. Here the CDR3 DNA reads TGTGCCAGCAGCGGAACAGCGGGAGAGATTCATGAGCAGTTCTTC.

V gene TRBV27 combines with J gene TRBJ2-1, with D unclear. This CDR3 is built from 16 residues. Trimming took off 8 bases at V and 2 bases at J, with 19 bases between the two ends. In germline, CDR1 is MNHEY, CDR2 SMNVEV (reference sequence). Written as DNA, the CDR3 is TGTGCCAGCGGGTGGCCGTTGCGGAACGCCTACAATGAGCAGTTCTTC. Translating it yields CASGWPLRNAYNEQFF.

The chain uses TRBV15 and TRBJ1-3; a possible D gene is TRBD1 (5 bases). Germline lookup yields CDR1 LNHNV and CDR2 YYDKDF (reference sequence). V was trimmed by 3 bases and J by 0 bases, leaving 12 bases between them. The CDR3 runs to 16 residues. CDR3 nucleotides: TGTGCCACCAGCAGTATCCGGGACGGCTCTGGAAACACCATATATTTT. This encodes CATSSIRDGSGNTIYF.